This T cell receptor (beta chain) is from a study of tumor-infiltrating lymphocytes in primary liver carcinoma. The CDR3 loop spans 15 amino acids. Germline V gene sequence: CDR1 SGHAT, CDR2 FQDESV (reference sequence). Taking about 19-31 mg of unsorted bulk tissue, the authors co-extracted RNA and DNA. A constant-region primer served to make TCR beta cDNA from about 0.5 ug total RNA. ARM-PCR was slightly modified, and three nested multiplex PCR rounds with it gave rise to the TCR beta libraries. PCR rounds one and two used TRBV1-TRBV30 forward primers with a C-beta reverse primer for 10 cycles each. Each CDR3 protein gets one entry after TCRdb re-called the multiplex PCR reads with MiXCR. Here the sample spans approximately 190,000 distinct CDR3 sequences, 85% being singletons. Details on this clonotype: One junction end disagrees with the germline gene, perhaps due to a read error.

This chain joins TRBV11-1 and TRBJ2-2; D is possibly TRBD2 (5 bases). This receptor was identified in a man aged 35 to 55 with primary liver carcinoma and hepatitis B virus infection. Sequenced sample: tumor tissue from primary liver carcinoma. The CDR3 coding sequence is TGTGCCAGCAGCTATACACTACCTTTCTCCGGGGAATTGTCTTTT. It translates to CASSYTLPFSGELSF.